Sequencing of this T cell receptor (beta chain) was carried out in a study of early T cells in non-severe SARS-CoV-2 infection. The wider study: Sequencing of unsorted whole blood was done on bulk RNA, leaving chains unpaired.

TCRdb re-called the 5' RACE reads with MiXCR, one entry per CDR3 protein. This sample has tens of thousands of distinct CDR3 sequences, with under 8.5% found just once. Germline assignment: CDR1 LGHNA and CDR2 YNFKEQ. This CDR3 has 15 amino acids. V lost 1 base, J lost 6 bases, and 7 bases stayed unmatched. The starting material was whole blood, obtained at baseline. The receptor was derived from an adult who was a healthcare worker with PCR-confirmed SARS-CoV-2 infection or an uninfected control (not recorded which). V usage is TRBV4-2 and J usage is TRBJ2-3; 7 bases align to TRBD1. The CDR3: CASSQGGQIGDTQYF. The CDR3 nucleotides read TGTGCCAGCAGCCAAGGGGGACAGATCGGGGATACGCAGTATTTT.